This T cell receptor beta chain was recorded in a study of T cells after yellow fever vaccination. Overall study context: SMART-Seq v4 Ultra Low Input prepared libraries from low-cell fractions. Study conclusions and caveats: Bulk-population clonotypes that are abundant could appear as contaminants in FACS-sorted repertoires.

The germline V gene encodes CDR1 MNHEY and CDR2 SVGEGT. This CDR3 region has 14 residues. V was pared by 6 bases and J by 3 bases, with 5 bases of the junction left unmatched. A word on this clonotype: Its antigen is not known.

Generation of TCR cDNA used 5'RACE template switching (which added a universal primer site and UMIs). Via MiXCR, TCRdb re-called the 5' RACE reads, giving one row per CDR3 protein. The profile shows 300,000 to 400,000 distinct CDR3 sequences, 8.7% of them singletons. The genes are TRBV6-2 or TRBV6-3 and TRBJ1-5; 7 bases fit TRBD1. The sequences come from PBMCs, collected on the day of the first yellow fever vaccination. This clonotype was sampled from a man between 18 and 29 years old who received the YFV17D yellow fever vaccine. The CDR3 loop is CASRSQGNNQPQHF. CDR3 nucleotides: TGTGCCAGCAGGTCACAGGGGAACAATCAGCCCCAGCATTTT.